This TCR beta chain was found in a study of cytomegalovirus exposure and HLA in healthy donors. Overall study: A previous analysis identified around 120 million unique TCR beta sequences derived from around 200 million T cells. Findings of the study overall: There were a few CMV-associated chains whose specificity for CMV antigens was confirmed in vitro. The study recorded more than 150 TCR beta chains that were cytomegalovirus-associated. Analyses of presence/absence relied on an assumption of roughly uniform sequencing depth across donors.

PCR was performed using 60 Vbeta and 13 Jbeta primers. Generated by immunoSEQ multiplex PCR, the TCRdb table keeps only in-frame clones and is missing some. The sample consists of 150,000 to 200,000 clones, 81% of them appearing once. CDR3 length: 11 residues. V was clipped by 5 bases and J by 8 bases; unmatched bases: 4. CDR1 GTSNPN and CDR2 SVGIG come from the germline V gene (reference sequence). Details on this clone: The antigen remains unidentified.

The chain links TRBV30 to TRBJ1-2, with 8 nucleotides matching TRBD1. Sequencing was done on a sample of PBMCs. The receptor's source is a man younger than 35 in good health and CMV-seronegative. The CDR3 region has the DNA TGTGCCTGGGGACAGGGTTCGGGCTACACCTTC. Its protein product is CAWGQGSGYTF.